This T cell receptor (beta chain) emerged from a study of breast tumors, draining lymph nodes, adjacent tissues (dated by TCRdb to 2016 to 2017). A note on the overall study: TCR beta repertoires were compared across tumor, adjacent nontumor tissue and axillary lymph nodes obtained from breast cancer patients. The study was designed to assess the relationships and possible T-cell exchange between tumor, surrounding tissue and draining lymph node repertoires in human breast cancer.

A remark on this clonotype: Its antigen remains unidentified. One base away lies a much larger clone, so this may be a sequencing read error.

Counted from cysteine to phenylalanine, this CDR3 has 14 amino acids. The CDR3 DNA has 42 bases and is translated from base 1. V lost 3 bases and J lost 7 bases; the stretch between them is 14 bases long. CDR1 SGDLS and CDR2 YYNGEE were looked up in the germline V gene. The axillary draining lymph nodes of breast cancer patients were the source of the lymph node samples. Broader findings and caveats from the paper: Tumor T-cell repertoires showed less diversity than lymph node repertoires and more diversity than nontumor tissue repertoires, and tumor T-cell repertoires showed preferential V and J gene usage. The data were considered consistent with most tumor T cells being derived from the lymph node and subsequently expanding within tumor tissue. Tumor and nontumor tissue repertoires were found to be significantly more similar in luminal-like than in basal-like breast cancer. The conclusion that tumor T cells originate in lymph nodes was presented as consistent with a hypothesis rather than as directly demonstrated.

Sequencing used an Illumina HiSeq 2000. Multiplex PCR amplification was used to generate the TCR beta chain libraries. High-throughput sequencing was used to analyze the amplified TCR beta chain products. The raw public data were reprocessed by TCRdb itself: fastp quality trimming at Q25, MiXCR clonotype calling, in-frame beta chains only. Merged by CDR3 protein, the rows form single entries marked with the most common genes and DNA. The sample yields about 89,000 distinct CDR3 sequences; roughly 28% were counted once. The ten largest clones add up to 8.1% of the sample. The rearrangement joined TRBV9 to TRBJ2-4; the D gene lacks a confident call. The TCR sequence derives from a female donor with breast cancer. Some clones in this sample may be carry-over from other donors' samples. Specimen: axillary lymph node tissue. The DNA is TGTGCCAGCAGCGACAATTCCGAGGAGAACATTCAGTACTTC. Its amino acids are CASSDNSEENIQYF. The entire variable domain, with the stretches around the CDR3 drawn from the reference TRBV9 and TRBJ2-4 proteins, is DSGVTQTPKHLITATGQRVTLRCSPRSGDLSVYWYQQSLDQGLQFLIQYYNGEERAKGNILERFSAQQFPDLHSELNLSSLELGDSALYFCASSDNSEENIQYFGAGTRLSVL.